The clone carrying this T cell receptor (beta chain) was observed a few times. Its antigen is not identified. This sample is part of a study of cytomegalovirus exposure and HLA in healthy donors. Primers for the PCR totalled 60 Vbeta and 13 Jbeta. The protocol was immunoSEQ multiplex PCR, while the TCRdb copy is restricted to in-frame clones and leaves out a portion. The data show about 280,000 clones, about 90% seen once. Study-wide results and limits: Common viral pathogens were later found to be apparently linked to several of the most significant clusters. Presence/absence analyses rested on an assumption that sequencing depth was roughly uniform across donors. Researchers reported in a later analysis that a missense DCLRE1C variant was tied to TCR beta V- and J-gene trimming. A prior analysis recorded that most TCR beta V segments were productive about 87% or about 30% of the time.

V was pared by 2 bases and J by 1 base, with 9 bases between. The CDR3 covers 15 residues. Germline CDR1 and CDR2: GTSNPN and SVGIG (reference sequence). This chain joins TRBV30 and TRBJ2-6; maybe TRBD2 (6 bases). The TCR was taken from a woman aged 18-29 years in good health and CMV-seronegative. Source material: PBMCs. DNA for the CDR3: TGTGCCTGGAGTCGAGGACTATCTGGGGCCAACGTCCTGACTTTC. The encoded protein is CAWSRGLSGANVLTF.